The sample holds many counts of the clone carrying this T cell receptor (beta chain). Its antigen is unidentified. The authors built TCR beta libraries using iRepertoire HTBI primers and Arm-PCR of CDR3 regions. TCRdb re-called the multiplex PCR reads with MiXCR, one entry per CDR3 protein. The sample shows approximately 400,000 distinct CDR3 sequences, less than 25% of them seen only once. The data are from a study of regulatory T cells in long-lasting Graves disease. In the study overall: Persistence in Graves' disease required over 5 years of antithyroid drugs plus positive TSH receptor antibodies. General study results and limits: Investigators studied peripheral blood only, not thyroid tissue.

Indicated time point: persistent/refractory GD, antithyroid drugs over 5 years with positive TRAb. TCR sequences were obtained from RNA taken from PBMCs. Criteria from the American Thyroid Association guidelines were applied to diagnose Graves' disease. The TCR was taken from a female donor with Graves disease. This material consisted of peripheral blood mononuclear cells (PBMCs), taken when the disease was refractory, from a patient treated with antithyroid drugs.

CDR3 nucleotide sequence: TGTGCCAGCCACCGGAGCGGGAGGGTATACGAGCAGTACTTC. Its protein is CASHRSGRVYEQYF. The chain has TRBV28 and TRBJ2-7; 10 nucleotides agree with TRBD2. V shed 8 bases and J 4 bases; nucleotides not matched to a gene: 8. Germline V gives CDR1 MDHEN, CDR2 SYDVKM. The CDR3 runs to 14 residues. Looking up the rest from reference TRBV28 and TRBJ2-7 gives the full variable domain: DVKVTQSSRYLVKRTGEKVFLECVQDMDHENMFWYRQDPGLGLRLIYFSYDVKMKEKGDIPEGYSVSREKKERFSLILESASTNQTSMYLCASHRSGRVYEQYFGPGTRLTVT.